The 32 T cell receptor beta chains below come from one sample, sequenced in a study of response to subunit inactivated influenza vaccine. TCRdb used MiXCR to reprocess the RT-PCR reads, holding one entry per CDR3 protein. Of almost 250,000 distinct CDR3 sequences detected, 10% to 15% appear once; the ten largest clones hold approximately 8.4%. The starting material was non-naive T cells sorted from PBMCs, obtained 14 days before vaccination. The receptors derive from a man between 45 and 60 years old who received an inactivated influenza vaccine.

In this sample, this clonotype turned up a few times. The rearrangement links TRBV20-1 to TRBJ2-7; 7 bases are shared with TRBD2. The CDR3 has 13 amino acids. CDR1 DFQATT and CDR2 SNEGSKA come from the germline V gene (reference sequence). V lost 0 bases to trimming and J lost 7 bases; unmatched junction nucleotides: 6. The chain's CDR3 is CSAREAGLAEQYF. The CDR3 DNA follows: TGCAGTGCTAGAGAAGCGGGATTGGCGGAGCAGTACTTC.

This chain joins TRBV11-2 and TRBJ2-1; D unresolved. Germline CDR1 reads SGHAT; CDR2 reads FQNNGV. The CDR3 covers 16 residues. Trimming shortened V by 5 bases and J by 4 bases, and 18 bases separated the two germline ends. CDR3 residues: CASSQRPSDLYNEQFF. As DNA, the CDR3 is TGTGCCAGCAGCCAACGCCCCTCCGATTTATACAATGAGCAGTTCTTC. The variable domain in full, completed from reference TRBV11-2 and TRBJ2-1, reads EAGVAQSPRYKIIEKRQSVAFWCNPISGHATLYWYQQILGQGPKLLIQFQNNGVVDDSQLPKDRFSAERLKGVDSTLKIQPAKLEDSAVYLCASSQRPSDLYNEQFFGPGTRLTVL.

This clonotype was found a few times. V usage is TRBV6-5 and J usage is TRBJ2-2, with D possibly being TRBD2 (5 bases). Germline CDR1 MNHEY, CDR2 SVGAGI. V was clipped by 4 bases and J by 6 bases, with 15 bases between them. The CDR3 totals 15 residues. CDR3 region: CASSSTRYESGELFF. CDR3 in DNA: TGTGCCAGCAGTTCTACTAGGTACGAGTCCGGGGAGCTGTTTTTT.

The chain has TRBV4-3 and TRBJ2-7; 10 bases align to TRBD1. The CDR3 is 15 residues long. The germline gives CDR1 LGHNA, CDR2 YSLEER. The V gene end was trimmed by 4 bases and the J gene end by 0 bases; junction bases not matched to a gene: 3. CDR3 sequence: CASSRGTGASYEQYF. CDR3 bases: TGCGCCAGCAGCCGCGGGACAGGGGCCTCCTACGAGCAGTACTTC.

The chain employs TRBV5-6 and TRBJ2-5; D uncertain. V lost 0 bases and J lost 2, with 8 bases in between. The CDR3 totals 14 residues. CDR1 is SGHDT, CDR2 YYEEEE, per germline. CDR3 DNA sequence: TGTGCCAGCAGCTTGGTTCACGGGCAAGAGACCCAGTACTTC. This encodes CASSLVHGQETQYF.

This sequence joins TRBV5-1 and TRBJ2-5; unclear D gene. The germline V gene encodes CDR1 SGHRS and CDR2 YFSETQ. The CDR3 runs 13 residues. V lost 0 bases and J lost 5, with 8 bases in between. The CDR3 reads CASSLVPRETQYF. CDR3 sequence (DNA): TGCGCCAGCAGCTTGGTCCCCAGGGAGACCCAGTACTTC.

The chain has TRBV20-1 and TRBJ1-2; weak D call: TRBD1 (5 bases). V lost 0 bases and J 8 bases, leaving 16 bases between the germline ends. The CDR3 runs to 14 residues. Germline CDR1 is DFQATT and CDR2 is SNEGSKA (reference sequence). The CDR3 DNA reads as TGCAGTGCTAGAGACCCCGGAAGGGGCGAGGGCTACACCTTC. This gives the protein CSARDPGRGEGYTF.

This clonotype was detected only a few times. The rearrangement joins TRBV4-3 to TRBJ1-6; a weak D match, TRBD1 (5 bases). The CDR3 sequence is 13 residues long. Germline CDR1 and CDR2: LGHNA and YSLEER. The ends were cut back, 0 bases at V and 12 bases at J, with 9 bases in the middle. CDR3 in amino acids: CASSQDKGLPLHF. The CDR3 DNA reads TGCGCCAGCAGCCAAGATAAGGGACTACCCCTCCACTTT.

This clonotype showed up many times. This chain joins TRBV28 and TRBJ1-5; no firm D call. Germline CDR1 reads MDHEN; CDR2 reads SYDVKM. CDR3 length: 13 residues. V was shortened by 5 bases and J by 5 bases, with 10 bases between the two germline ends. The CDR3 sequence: CASSRVGYQPQHF. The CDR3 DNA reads TGTGCCAGCAGTCGGGTAGGCTATCAGCCCCAGCATTTT.

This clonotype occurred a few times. CDR3 DNA sequence: TGCAGCGTTGAAGTGGGGTTCGCGGCGGGCACAGATACGCAGTATTTT. The encoded protein is CSVEVGFAAGTDTQYF. The chain couples TRBV29-1 to TRBJ2-3; D call uncertain. The CDR3 loop spans 16 amino acids. The V gene lost 1 base and the J gene lost 1 base, with 15 bases spanning the gap. Germline assignment: CDR1 SQVTM and CDR2 ANQGSEA.

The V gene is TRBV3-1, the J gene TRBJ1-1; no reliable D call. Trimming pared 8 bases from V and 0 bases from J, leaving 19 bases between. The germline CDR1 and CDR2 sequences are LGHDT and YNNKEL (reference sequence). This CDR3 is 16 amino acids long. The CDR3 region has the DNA TGTGCCAGCTCATCGGGGTCTGAGAGGGTGAACACTGAAGCTTTCTTT. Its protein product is CASSSGSERVNTEAFF.

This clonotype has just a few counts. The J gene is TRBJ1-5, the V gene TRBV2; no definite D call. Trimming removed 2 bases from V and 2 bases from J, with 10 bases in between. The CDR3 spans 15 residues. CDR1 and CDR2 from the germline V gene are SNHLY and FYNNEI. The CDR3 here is CASSERVAGNQPQHF. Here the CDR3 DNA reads TGTGCCAGCAGTGAAAGGGTGGCAGGCAATCAGCCCCAGCATTTT.

CDR3 nucleotide sequence: TGTGCCAGCAGCTCAGCTCTTGGACTAGGAGAGACCCAGTACTTC. It translates to CASSSALGLGETQYF. The gene calls are TRBV7-8 and TRBJ2-5; 7 bases are shared with TRBD2. The junction had 9 bases not matched to a gene; V was cut back by 4 bases and J by 4 bases. CDR3 length: 15 amino acids. The germline CDR1 and CDR2 sequences are SGHVS and FQNEAQ.

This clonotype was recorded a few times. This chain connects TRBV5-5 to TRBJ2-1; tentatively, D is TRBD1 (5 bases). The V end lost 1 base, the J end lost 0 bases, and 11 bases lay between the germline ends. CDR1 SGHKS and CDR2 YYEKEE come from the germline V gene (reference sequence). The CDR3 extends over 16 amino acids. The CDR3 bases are TGTGCCAGCAGCTTGACAGGCCCGAGCTCCTACAATGAGCAGTTCTTC. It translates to CASSLTGPSSYNEQFF.

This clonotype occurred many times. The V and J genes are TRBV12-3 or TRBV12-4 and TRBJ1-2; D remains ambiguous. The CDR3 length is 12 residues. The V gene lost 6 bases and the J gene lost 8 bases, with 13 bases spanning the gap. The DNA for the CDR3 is TGTGCCAGCAGCTACCAGAGGAACGGCTACACCTTC. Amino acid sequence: CASSYQRNGYTF.

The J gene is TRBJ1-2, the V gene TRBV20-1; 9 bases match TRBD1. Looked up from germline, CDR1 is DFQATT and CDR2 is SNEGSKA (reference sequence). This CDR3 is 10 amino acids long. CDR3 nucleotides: TGCAGGGCCCCCGGGACAGGGCTCACCTTC. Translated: CRAPGTGLTF.

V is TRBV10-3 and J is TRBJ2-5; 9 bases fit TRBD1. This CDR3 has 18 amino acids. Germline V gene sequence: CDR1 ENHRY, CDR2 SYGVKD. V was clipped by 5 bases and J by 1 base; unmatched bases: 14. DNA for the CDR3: TGTGCCATCAGTTGGGGGACAGGGTGGTCGGGACCCCAAGAGACCCAGTACTTC. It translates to CAISWGTGWSGPQETQYF.

The CDR3 DNA reads TGTGCCAGCAGTTTATCGGTCGCCGGGACAGGGATCTACGAGCAGTACTTC. Residues: CASSLSVAGTGIYEQYF. The chain has TRBV27 and TRBJ2-7; 9 bases fit TRBD1. The CDR3 has 17 residues. Germline CDR1 reads MNHEY; CDR2 reads SMNVEV (reference sequence). V was clipped by 0 bases and J by 3 bases; unmatched bases: 9.

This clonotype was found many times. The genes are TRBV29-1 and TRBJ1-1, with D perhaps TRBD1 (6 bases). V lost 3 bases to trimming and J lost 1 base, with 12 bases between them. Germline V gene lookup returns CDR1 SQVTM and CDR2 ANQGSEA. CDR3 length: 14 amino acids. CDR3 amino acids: CSVDVGGRNTEAFF. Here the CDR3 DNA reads TGCAGCGTTGATGTGGGGGGCAGGAACACTGAAGCTTTCTTT.

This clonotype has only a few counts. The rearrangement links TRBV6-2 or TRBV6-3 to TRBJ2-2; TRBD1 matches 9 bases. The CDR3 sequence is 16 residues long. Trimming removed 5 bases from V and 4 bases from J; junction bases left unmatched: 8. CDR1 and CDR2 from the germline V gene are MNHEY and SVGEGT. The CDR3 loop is CASSTGTGKGTGELFF. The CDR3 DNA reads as TGTGCCAGCAGTACCGGGACAGGGAAGGGCACCGGGGAGCTGTTTTTT.

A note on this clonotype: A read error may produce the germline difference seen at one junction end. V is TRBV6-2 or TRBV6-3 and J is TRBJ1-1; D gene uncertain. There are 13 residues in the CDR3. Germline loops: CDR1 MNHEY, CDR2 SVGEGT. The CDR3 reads CACSRSMNTEAFF. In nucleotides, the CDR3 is TGTGCCTGCAGTCGATCCATGAACACTGAAGCTTTCTTT.

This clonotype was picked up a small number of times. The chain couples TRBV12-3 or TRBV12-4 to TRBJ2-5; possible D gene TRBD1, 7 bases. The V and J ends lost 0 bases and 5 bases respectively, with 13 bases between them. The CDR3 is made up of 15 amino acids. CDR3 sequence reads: CASSLASSGGETQYF. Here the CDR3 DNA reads TGTGCCAGCAGTTTAGCCTCGTCAGGGGGGGAGACCCAGTACTTC.

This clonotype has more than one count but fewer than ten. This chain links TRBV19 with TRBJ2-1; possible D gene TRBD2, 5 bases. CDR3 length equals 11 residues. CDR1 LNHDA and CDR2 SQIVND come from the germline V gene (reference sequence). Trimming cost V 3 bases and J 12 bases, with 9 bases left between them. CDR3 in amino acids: CASSIGGPQFF. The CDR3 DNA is TGTGCCAGTAGTATTGGCGGGCCGCAGTTCTTC.

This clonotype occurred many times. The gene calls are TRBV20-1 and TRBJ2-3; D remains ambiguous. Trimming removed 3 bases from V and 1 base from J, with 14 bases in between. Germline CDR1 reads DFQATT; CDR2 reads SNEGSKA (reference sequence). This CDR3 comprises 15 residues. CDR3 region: CSASPPEYRTDTQYF. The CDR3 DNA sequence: TGCAGTGCTAGCCCCCCGGAATACCGCACAGATACGCAGTATTTT.

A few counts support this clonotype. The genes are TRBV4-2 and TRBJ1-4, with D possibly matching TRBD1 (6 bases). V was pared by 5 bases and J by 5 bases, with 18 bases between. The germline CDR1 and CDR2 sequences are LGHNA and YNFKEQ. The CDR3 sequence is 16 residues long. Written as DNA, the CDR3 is TGTGCCAGCAGCACGACAGGAGAGGGAATAAATGAAAAACTGTTTTTT. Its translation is CASSTTGEGINEKLFF.

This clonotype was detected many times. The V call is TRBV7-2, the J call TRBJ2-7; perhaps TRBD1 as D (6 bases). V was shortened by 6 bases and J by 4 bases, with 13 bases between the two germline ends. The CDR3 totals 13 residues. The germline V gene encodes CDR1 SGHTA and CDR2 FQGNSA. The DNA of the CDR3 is TGTGCCAGCAGGACAGGTGCTTCATACGAGCAGTACTTC. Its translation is CASRTGASYEQYF.

The CDR3, as DNA: TGCGCCAGCAGCGGAGGACACGGGACCGGGGGGGATACGCAGTATTTT. This encodes CASSGGHGTGGDTQYF. The chain has TRBV5-1 and TRBJ2-3; 7 nucleotides line up with TRBD2. This CDR3 spans 16 amino acids. Germline V gene sequence: CDR1 SGHRS, CDR2 YFSETQ. V gave up 4 bases and J gave up 6 bases; unmatched junction bases: 14.

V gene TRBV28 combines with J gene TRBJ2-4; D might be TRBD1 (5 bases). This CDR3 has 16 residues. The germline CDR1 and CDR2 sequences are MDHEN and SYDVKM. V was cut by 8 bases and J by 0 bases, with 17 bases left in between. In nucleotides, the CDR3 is TGTGCCAGCGCTCCACCAGGGCAGCTAGCCAAAAACATTCAGTACTTC. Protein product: CASAPPGQLAKNIQYF. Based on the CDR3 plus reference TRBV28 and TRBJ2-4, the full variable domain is DVKVTQSSRYLVKRTGEKVFLECVQDMDHENMFWYRQDPGLGLRLIYFSYDVKMKEKGDIPEGYSVSREKKERFSLILESASTNQTSMYLCASAPPGQLAKNIQYFGAGTRLSVL.

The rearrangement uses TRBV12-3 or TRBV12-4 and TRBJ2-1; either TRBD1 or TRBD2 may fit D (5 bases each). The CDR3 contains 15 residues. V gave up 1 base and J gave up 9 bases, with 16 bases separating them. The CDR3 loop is CASSLGGTAKGEQFF. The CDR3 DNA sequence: TGTGCCAGCAGTTTAGGGGGGACGGCGAAGGGTGAGCAGTTCTTC.

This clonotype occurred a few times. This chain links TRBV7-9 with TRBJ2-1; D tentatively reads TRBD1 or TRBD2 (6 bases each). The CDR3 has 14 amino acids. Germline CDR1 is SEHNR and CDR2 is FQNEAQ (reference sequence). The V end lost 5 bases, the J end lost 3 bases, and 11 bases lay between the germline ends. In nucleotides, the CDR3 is TGTGCCAGCAGCGCGAGGGGGGACTACAATGAGCAGTTCTTC. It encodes CASSARGDYNEQFF.

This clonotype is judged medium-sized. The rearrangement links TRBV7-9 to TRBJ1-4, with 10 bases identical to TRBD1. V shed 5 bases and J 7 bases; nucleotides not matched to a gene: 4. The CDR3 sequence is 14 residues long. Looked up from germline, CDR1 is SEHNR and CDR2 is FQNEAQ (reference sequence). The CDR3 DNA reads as TGTGCCAGCAGCCGGACAGGGGGTCGTGAAAAACTGTTTTTT. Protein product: CASSRTGGREKLFF.

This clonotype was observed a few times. The DNA of the CDR3 is TGCGCCAGCAGCCAAGGGCAGGTTAGCTACAATGAGCAGTTCTTC. This sequence encodes CASSQGQVSYNEQFF. The chain recombines TRBV4-1 with TRBJ2-1, with no clear D. Germline V gives CDR1 MGHRA, CDR2 YSYEKL. Trimming took off 1 base at V and 3 bases at J, with 10 bases between the two ends. CDR3 size: 15 residues.